What follows describes a single T cell receptor (beta chain). Its antigen is unidentified. This CDR3 has 18 amino acids. Trimming left V 3 bases short and J 0 bases short, with 18 bases between. Looked up from germline, CDR1 is SGHDN and CDR2 is FVKESK. This sample was included in a study of cytomegalovirus exposure and HLA in healthy donors. Study summary: Prior work identified more than 90 million unique TCR beta sequences in some 180 million T cells.

PCR employed 60 Vbeta and 13 Jbeta primers. The assay was immunoSEQ multiplex PCR, and TCRdb's table has in-frame clones only and misses some. The sample is made up of roughly 200,000 clones, and the top ten hold over 0.95% of it. Notes on the study in general: Later analysis demonstrated an association between a missense DCLRE1C variant and TCR beta V- and J-gene trimming. A few CMV-associated chains were confirmed in vitro to be specific for CMV antigens. In the analysis, some V segments, TRBV6-2 and TRBV6-3 included, were excluded as indistinguishable.

The chain links TRBV14 to TRBJ1-3; D is unresolved. The sequenced sample was PBMCs. The source of this sequence is a girl aged 2 to 10 in good health and CMV-seropositive. In nucleotides, the CDR3 is TGTGCCAGCAGCCATAGCCAAGAAGCCTTACACTCTGGAAACACCATATATTTT. It codes for CASSHSQEALHSGNTIYF.